This TCR beta chain derives from a study of blood T cell repertoires in COVID-19. Study-level background: COVID-19 samples from acute and convalescent phases originated in the United States, Italy and Spain. T cells, B-cell-depleted T cells, or PBMCs supplied cDNA or gDNA.

Germline CDR1 is MNHEY and CDR2 is SMNVEV (reference sequence). V was shortened by 3 bases and J by 0 bases, with 6 bases between the two germline ends. CDR3 length: 15 residues. Per the original methods: From reference gene primer amplification, estimates of nucleated cell counts were derived. The table came from immunoSEQ multiplex PCR; TCRdb's copy has only in-frame clones and leaves some out. The V and J calls and clone size are taken from that table; D and trimming were inferred from the DNA. The sample includes some 42,000 clones, around 73% of them seen just once. The TCR comes from a woman aged 70-85 years with acute or convalescent COVID-19. Material: peripheral blood. The genes are TRBV27 and TRBJ2-6; D gene uncertain. CDR3 protein: CASSLPGSGANVLTF. Here the CDR3 DNA reads TGTGCCAGCAGTTTGCCAGGCTCTGGGGCCAACGTCCTGACTTTC.